This entry is about one T cell receptor beta chain. No antigen is known for it. These data belong to a study of T cells in Graves' hyperthyroidism and ophthalmopathy. General observations from the study: Most clonotypes expanded in the thyroid (above 0.001) were also present in blood.

Germline V lookup: CDR1 MGHRA, CDR2 YSYEKL. This CDR3 has 15 residues. The ends lost 1 base at V and 13 bases at J; junction bases unmatched: 12. Under 3 months was the duration of disease in ophthalmopathy patients, who also had a Clinical Activity Score of at least 3 and a NOSPECS grade of at least 4. Clinicians diagnosed patients from clinical symptoms, serum thyroxine and TRAb, thyroid ultrasound and orbital computed tomography. The investigators amplified TCR beta CDR3 regions from RNA transcripts. Using the HTBI primer set, a first-round RT-PCR was run on the TCR CDR3. TCRdb passed the multiplex PCR reads through MiXCR, listing each CDR3 protein once. The sample records 550,000 to 600,000 distinct CDR3 sequences, 13% to 15% being singletons.

Sequences were obtained from blood. This receptor was taken from a woman aged 18-29 years with Graves' ophthalmopathy. This chain uses TRBV4-1 with TRBJ1-4; 7 bases align to TRBD1. CDR3 sequence: CASSQGNRDRVRLFF. The CDR3 nucleotides read TGCGCCAGCAGCCAAGGCAATCGGGACAGAGTACGACTGTTTTTT.